Following are 25 T cell receptor beta chains from one sample sequenced in a study of identifying expanded T cells in peripheral blood. This table comes from immunoSEQ multiplex PCR, and its TCRdb copy is limited to in-frame clones, with some not included. The data hold approximately 120,000 clones, with about 88% observed a single time. Sequenced material: blood. The receptors derive from a person aged 18 to 70 in good health.

The gene calls are TRBV13 and TRBJ1-1, with 7 bases fitting TRBD1. This CDR3 region has 13 residues. Trimming cost V 2 bases and J 10 bases; bases outside gene matches: 7. Germline loops: CDR1 PRHDT, CDR2 FYEKMQ (reference sequence). In DNA form, the CDR3 reads TGTGCCAGCAGCTTAACAGGGGAGGGGGGAGCTTTCTTT. As protein: CASSLTGEGGAFF.

J is TRBJ1-1 and V is TRBV5-1; no clear D gene. The CDR3 length is 15 residues. Germline CDR1 reads SGHRS; CDR2 reads YFSETQ. V lost 0 bases and J 1 base, leaving 10 bases between the germline ends. CDR3 residues: CASSLGQLGNTEAFF. The CDR3 nucleotides read TGCGCCAGCAGCTTGGGGCAGCTCGGGAACACTGAAGCTTTCTTT.

V gene TRBV25-1 combines with J gene TRBJ1-3; D ambiguous. Trimming pared 8 bases from V and 4 bases from J, leaving 9 bases between. Germline values: CDR1 MGHDK, CDR2 SYGVNS. The CDR3 consists of 12 residues. The CDR3 DNA sequence: TGTGCCAGCTCCCAAGGGGGAAACACCATATATTTT. This gives the protein CASSQGGNTIYF. The full variable domain, its missing parts supplied by reference TRBV25-1 and TRBJ1-3, is EADIYQTPRYLVIGTGKKITLECSQTMGHDKMYWYQQDPGMELHLIHYSYGVNSTEKGDLSSESTVSRIRTEHFPLTLESARPSHTSQYLCASSQGGNTIYFGEGSWLTVV.

The chain couples TRBV5-1 to TRBJ2-5, with D possibly matching TRBD1 (5 bases). Germline CDR1 reads SGHRS; CDR2 reads YFSETQ. The CDR3 is made up of 12 amino acids. Trimming pared 8 bases from V and 0 bases from J, leaving 8 bases between. Here the CDR3 DNA reads TGCGCCAGGGGGCGGAACCAAGAGACCCAGTACTTC. This codes for CARGRNQETQYF.

V gene TRBV19 combines with J gene TRBJ2-2; 8 nucleotides match TRBD2. CDR1 and CDR2 (germline): LNHDA, SQIVND (reference sequence). V trimming: 1 base; J trimming: 4 bases; junction bases outside the gene matches: 5. The CDR3 is made up of 16 amino acids. CDR3 nucleotides: TGTGCCAGTAGTATAGGAACGGGAGGGGTCACCGGGGAGCTGTTTTTT. Its translation is CASSIGTGGVTGELFF.

This sequence joins TRBV9 and TRBJ2-2, with D possibly matching TRBD2 (6 bases). The germline gives CDR1 SGDLS, CDR2 YYNGEE. The CDR3 spans 15 residues. V lost 0 bases, J lost 4 bases, and 10 bases lay in between. CDR3 protein: CASSVEVGGTGELFF. CDR3 bases: TGTGCCAGCAGCGTAGAGGTGGGAGGCACCGGGGAGCTGTTTTTT.

The chain carries TRBV29-1 and TRBJ1-2; D gene ambiguous. Germline V gene lookup returns CDR1 SQVTM and CDR2 ANQGSEA. V was pared by 1 base and J by 4 bases, with 4 bases between. The CDR3 contains 11 residues. CDR3 bases: TGCAGCGTTGAAGGGGGCTATGGCTACACCTTC. Protein: CSVEGGYGYTF.

The CDR3 spells CASSKGGAEQPQHF. CDR3 in DNA: TGTGCCAGCAGTAAAGGGGGCGCCGAGCAGCCCCAGCATTTT. V gene TRBV7-9 combines with J gene TRBJ1-5, with 7 bases lining up with TRBD1. CDR1 SEHNR and CDR2 FQNEAQ come from the germline V gene (reference sequence). The ends lost 6 bases at V and 7 bases at J; junction bases unmatched: 9. This CDR3 comprises 14 residues.

The chain recombines TRBV6-1 with TRBJ2-5; TRBD1 or TRBD2 may be the D gene (5 bases each). The CDR3 spans 14 residues. V lost 7 bases and J lost 5, with 17 bases in between. Germline V gene data show CDR1 as MNHNS and CDR2 as SASEGT. CDR3 in DNA: TGTGCCAGCAATTGGGGCGCGGGCCTCGAGACCCAGTACTTC. Protein: CASNWGAGLETQYF.

The rearrangement uses TRBV25-1 and TRBJ2-5; no reliable D call. CDR1 is MGHDK, CDR2 SYGVNS, per germline. The CDR3 length is 16 residues. V gave up 1 base and J gave up 4 bases, with 16 bases separating them. Here the CDR3 DNA reads TGTGCCAGCAGTGAATCTCGGCCGACGAGGAGAGAGACCCAGTACTTC. This gives the protein CASSESRPTRRETQYF.

This chain uses TRBV28 with TRBJ2-7, with D unclear. V was cut by 5 bases and J by 0 bases, with 11 bases left in between. Looked up from germline, CDR1 is MDHEN and CDR2 is SYDVKM. This CDR3 is 14 amino acids long. The CDR3 DNA sequence: TGTGCCAGCAGTGCACCTATCAGCTCCTACGAGCAGTACTTC. It translates to CASSAPISSYEQYF.

This CDR3 reads CSGGMGPGETQYF. The CDR3 coding sequence is TGCAGCGGGGGGATGGGACCGGGAGAGACCCAGTACTTC. The chain is built from TRBV29-1 and TRBJ2-5; D tentatively fits TRBD1 or TRBD2 (5 bases each). The ends were cut back, 7 bases at V and 4 bases at J, with 16 bases in the middle. CDR1 and CDR2 from the germline V gene are SQVTM and ANQGSEA. The CDR3 runs to 13 residues.

The V gene is TRBV29-1, the J gene TRBJ2-7; D perhaps matches TRBD1 (6 bases). Trimming removed 6 bases from V and 3 bases from J, with 24 bases in between. The V gene's germline CDR1 is SQVTM and CDR2 ANQGSEA. CDR3 length equals 16 residues. The DNA of the CDR3 is TGCAGCGTGGGGGATACGAGGACAGCCTACTACTACGAGCAGTACTTC. Encoded protein: CSVGDTRTAYYYEQYF.

The chain couples TRBV7-2 to TRBJ1-5; a possible D gene is TRBD1 (5 bases). V dropped 5 bases and J dropped 0 bases, with 17 bases sitting between them. Germline V gives CDR1 SGHTA, CDR2 FQGNSA. The CDR3 length is 17 residues. As DNA, the CDR3 is TGTGCCAGCAGCCCTGGGAACAGGTCGTTTAGCAATCAGCCCCAGCATTTT. This codes for CASSPGNRSFSNQPQHF.

The chain carries TRBV19 and TRBJ2-7, with 8 bases lining up with TRBD1. The length of the CDR3 is 13 residues. Germline assignment: CDR1 LNHDA and CDR2 SQIVND (reference sequence). V gave up 7 bases and J gave up 6 bases; unmatched junction bases: 8. The CDR3 protein is CASKKDRASEQYF. The CDR3 DNA is TGTGCCAGTAAAAAGGACAGGGCATCCGAGCAGTACTTC. Complete variable domain (other parts from reference TRBV19 and TRBJ2-7): DGGITQSPKYLFRKEGQNVTLSCEQNLNHDAMYWYRQDPGQGLRLIYYSQIVNDFQKGDIAEGYSVSREKKESFPLTVTSAQKNPTAFYLCASKKDRASEQYFGPGTRLTVT.

The genes are TRBV6-6 and TRBJ2-5; D is ambiguous. Germline-derived CDR1 and CDR2 are MNHNY and SVGAGI (reference sequence). This CDR3 contains 15 residues. V was pared by 0 bases and J by 4 bases, with 12 bases between. The CDR3 spells CASSYSFPPTETQYF. CDR3 DNA sequence: TGTGCCAGCAGTTACTCTTTCCCTCCCACAGAGACCCAGTACTTC.

This chain uses TRBV5-8 with TRBJ2-7; the match to TRBD1 covers 9 bases. CDR3 size: 15 residues. Losses at the gene ends were 7 bases for V and 1 base for J; bases not matched to a gene: 9. CDR1 and CDR2 from the germline V gene are SGHTS and YDEGEE. This chain's CDR3 is CASESRDRVSYEQYF. The DNA for the CDR3 is TGTGCCAGCGAATCCCGGGACAGGGTGTCCTACGAGCAGTACTTC.

The V gene is TRBV25-1, the J gene TRBJ2-7; weak D call: TRBD2 (5 bases). V shed 7 bases and J shed 6 bases, with 22 bases lying between them. The CDR3 runs to 15 residues. The germline V gene encodes CDR1 MGHDK and CDR2 SYGVNS. The CDR3 protein is CASILTRAPEGEQYF. CDR3 coding DNA: TGTGCCAGCATCTTGACAAGGGCCCCTGAGGGCGAGCAGTACTTC.

V gene TRBV10-3 combines with J gene TRBJ2-7; 8 bases line up with TRBD1. Germline trimming cut 3 bases from V and 2 bases from J; bases unmatched to any gene: 3. This CDR3 contains 14 residues. CDR1 is ENHRY and CDR2 is SYGVKD in the germline V gene. In DNA form, the CDR3 reads TGTGCCATCAGTGATGGACAGGGCACCTACGAGCAGTACTTC. It translates to CAISDGQGTYEQYF.

The genes are TRBV11-2 and TRBJ2-4, with TRBD1 identical over 7 bases. CDR1 SGHAT and CDR2 FQNNGV come from the germline V gene. V lost 2 bases and J lost 1; bases outside the gene matches: 8. This CDR3 region has 17 residues. CDR3 DNA sequence: TGTGCCAGCAGCTTACAGACAGGGAAAGGGGCCAAAAACATTCAGTACTTC. It is translated as CASSLQTGKGAKNIQYF.

This rearrangement joins TRBV5-1 to TRBJ2-5; D gene uncertain. Trimming removed 2 bases at V and 4 bases at J, with 6 bases between. CDR3 length: 12 amino acids. Germline CDR1 SGHRS, CDR2 YFSETQ. The chain's CDR3 is CASSLPLETQYF. CDR3 DNA sequence: TGCGCCAGCAGCTTACCCTTAGAGACCCAGTACTTC. Complete variable domain (other parts from reference TRBV5-1 and TRBJ2-5): KAGVTQTPRYLIKTRGQQVTLSCSPISGHRSVSWYQQTPGQGLQFLFEYFSETQRNKGNFPGRFSGRQFSNSRSEMNVSTLELGDSALYLCASSLPLETQYFGPGTRLLVL.

The chain combines TRBV25-1 with TRBJ1-1; a possible D gene is TRBD1 (5 bases). Trimming stripped 2 bases from V and 4 bases from J, with 11 bases between. Germline values: CDR1 MGHDK, CDR2 SYGVNS. The CDR3 totals 14 residues. The CDR3 coding sequence is TGTGCCAGCAGTGAAACCCGGGACCTCACTGAAGCTTTCTTT. Translation gives CASSETRDLTEAFF.

This chain links TRBV6-5 with TRBJ1-2, with a tentative D call TRBD1 (5 bases). Between the trimmed V and J ends, which lost 5 bases and 0 bases, there was a span of 13 bases. The CDR3 runs to 15 residues. Germline V CDR1 and CDR2: MNHEY, SVGAGI. DNA for the CDR3: TGTGCCAGCAGTAGCCGCGGGGGTCCTAACTATGGCTACACCTTC. This encodes CASSSRGGPNYGYTF.

The rearrangement joins TRBV5-1 to TRBJ2-3; tentative D call: TRBD1 (5 bases). The CDR3 length is 15 residues. V was shortened by 2 bases and J by 0 bases, with 10 bases between the two germline ends. The V gene's germline CDR1 is SGHRS and CDR2 YFSETQ. CDR3 sequence (DNA): TGCGCCAGCAGCTTTTGGGGCAGTAGCACAGATACGCAGTATTTT. It encodes CASSFWGSSTDTQYF. The whole variable domain, remainder taken from reference TRBV5-1 and TRBJ2-3, is KAGVTQTPRYLIKTRGQQVTLSCSPISGHRSVSWYQQTPGQGLQFLFEYFSETQRNKGNFPGRFSGRQFSNSRSEMNVSTLELGDSALYLCASSFWGSSTDTQYFGPGTRLTVL.

The chain uses TRBV5-1 and TRBJ1-1; D is uncertain. The CDR3 has 17 residues. Germline lookup yields CDR1 SGHRS and CDR2 YFSETQ. The V and J ends lost 0 bases and 5 bases respectively, with 20 bases between them. CDR3 nucleotide sequence: TGCGCCAGCAGCTTGGGTAGGACGACGGACGGTCGGACTGAAGCTTTCTTT. Protein sequence: CASSLGRTTDGRTEAFF. The whole variable domain, filled in from reference TRBV5-1 and TRBJ1-1, reads KAGVTQTPRYLIKTRGQQVTLSCSPISGHRSVSWYQQTPGQGLQFLFEYFSETQRNKGNFPGRFSGRQFSNSRSEMNVSTLELGDSALYLCASSLGRTTDGRTEAFFGQGTRLTVV.